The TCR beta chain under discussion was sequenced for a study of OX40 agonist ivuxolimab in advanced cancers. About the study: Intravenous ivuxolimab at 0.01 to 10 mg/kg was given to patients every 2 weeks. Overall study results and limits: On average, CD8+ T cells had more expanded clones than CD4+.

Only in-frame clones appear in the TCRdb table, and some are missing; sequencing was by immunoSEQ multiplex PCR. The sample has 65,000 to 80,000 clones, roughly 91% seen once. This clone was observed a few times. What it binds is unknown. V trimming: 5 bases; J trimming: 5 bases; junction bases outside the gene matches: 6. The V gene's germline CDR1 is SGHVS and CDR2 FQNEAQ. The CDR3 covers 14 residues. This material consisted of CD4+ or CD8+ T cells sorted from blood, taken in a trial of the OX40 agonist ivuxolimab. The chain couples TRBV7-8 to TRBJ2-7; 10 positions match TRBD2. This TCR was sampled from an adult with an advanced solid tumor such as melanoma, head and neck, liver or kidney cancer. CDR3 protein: CASSEGTSGNEQYF. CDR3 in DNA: TGTGCCAGCAGCGAAGGTACTAGCGGGAACGAGCAGTACTTC. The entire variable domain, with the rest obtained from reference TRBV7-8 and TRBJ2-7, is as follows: GAGVSQSPRYKVAKRGQDVALRCDPISGHVSLFWYQQALGQGPEFLTYFQNEAQLDKSGLPSDRFFAERPEGSVSTLKIQRTQQEDSAVYLCASSEGTSGNEQYFGPGTRLTVT.